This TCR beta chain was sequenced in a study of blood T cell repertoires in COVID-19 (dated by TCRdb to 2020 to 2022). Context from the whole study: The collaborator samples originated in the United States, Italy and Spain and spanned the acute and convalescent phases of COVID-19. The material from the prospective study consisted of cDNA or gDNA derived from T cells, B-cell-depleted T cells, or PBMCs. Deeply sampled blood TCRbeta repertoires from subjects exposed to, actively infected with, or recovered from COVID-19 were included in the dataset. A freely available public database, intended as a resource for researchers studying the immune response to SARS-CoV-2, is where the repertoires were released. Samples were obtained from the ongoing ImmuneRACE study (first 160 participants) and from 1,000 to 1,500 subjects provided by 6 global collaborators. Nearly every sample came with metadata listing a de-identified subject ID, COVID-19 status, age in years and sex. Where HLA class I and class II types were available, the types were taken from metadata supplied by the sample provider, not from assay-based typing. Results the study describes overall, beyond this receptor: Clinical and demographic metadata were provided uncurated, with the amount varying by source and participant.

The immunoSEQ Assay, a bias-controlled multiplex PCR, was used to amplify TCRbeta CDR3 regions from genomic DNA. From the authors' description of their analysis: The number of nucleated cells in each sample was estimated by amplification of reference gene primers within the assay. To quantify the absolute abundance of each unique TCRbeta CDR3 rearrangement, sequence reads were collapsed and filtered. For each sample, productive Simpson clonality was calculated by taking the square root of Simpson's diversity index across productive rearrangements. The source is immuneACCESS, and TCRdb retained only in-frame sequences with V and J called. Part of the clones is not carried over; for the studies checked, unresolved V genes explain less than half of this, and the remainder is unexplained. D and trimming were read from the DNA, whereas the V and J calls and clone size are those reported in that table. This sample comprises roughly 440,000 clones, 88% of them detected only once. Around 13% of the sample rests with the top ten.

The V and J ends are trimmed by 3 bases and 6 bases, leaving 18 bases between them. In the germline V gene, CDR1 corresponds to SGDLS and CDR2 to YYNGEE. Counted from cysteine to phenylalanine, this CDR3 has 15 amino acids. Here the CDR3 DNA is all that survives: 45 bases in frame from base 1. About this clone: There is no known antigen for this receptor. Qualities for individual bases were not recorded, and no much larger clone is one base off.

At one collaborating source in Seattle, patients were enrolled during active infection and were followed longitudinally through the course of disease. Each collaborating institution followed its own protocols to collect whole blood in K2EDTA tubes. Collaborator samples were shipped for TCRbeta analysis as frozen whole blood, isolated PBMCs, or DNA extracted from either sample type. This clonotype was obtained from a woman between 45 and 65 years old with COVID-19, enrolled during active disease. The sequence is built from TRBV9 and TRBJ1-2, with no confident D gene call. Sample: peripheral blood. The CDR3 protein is CASSGISGRGHGYTF. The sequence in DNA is TGTGCCAGCAGCGGAATCTCCGGGAGAGGCCATGGCTACACCTTC.